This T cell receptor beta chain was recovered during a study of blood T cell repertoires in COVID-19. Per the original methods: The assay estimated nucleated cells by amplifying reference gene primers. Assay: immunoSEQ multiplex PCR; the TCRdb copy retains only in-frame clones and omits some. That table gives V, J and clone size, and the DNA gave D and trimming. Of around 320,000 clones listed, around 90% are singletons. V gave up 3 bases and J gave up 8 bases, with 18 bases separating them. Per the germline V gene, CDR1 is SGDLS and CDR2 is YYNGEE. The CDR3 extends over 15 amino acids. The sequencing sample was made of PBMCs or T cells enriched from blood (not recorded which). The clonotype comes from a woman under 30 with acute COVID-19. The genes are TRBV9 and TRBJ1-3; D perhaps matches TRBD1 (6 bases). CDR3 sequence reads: CASSAVPTGPDTIYF. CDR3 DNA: TGTGCCAGCAGCGCCGTCCCGACAGGTCCGGACACCATATATTTT.